The 7 T cell receptor beta chains in this list originate from one sample, sequenced in a study of T cell responses to AZD1222 COVID-19 vaccine. TCRdb keeps only in-frame clones here, not all; method: immunoSEQ multiplex PCR. The data hold roughly 180,000 clones, with 91% observed a single time. The sample was peripheral blood, taken 28 days after the second AZD1222 dose. These TCRs come from an adult who received the AZD1222 COVID-19 vaccine.

The chain combines TRBV7-6 with TRBJ2-5; TRBD1 matches 7 bases. Per the germline V gene, CDR1 is SGHVS and CDR2 is FNYEAQ. After removal of 3 bases from V and 4 bases from J, the junction contained 2 bases not matched to a gene. The CDR3 is made up of 13 amino acids. The CDR3 DNA reads TGTGCCAGCAGCTTGGGACAGACAGAGACCCAGTACTTC. It codes for CASSLGQTETQYF.

The chain has TRBV3-1 (or the pseudogene TRBV3-2) and TRBJ2-3; 8 bases are shared with TRBD1. This CDR3 spans 18 amino acids. J lost 4 bases, V lost 1 base, and 13 bases had no gene match. CDR1 LGHDT and CDR2 YNNKEL come from the germline V gene (reference sequence). CDR3 residues: CASSQAIPEDRVPDTQYF. The CDR3 nucleotides are TGTGCCAGCAGCCAAGCTATCCCTGAGGACAGGGTTCCAGATACGCAGTATTTT.

This clone turned up a few times. This sequence joins TRBV18 and TRBJ2-2, with D uncertain. The CDR3 is made up of 11 amino acids. Germline V gives CDR1 KGHSH, CDR2 LQKENI. Trimming shortened V by 3 bases and J by 6 bases, and 2 bases separated the two germline ends. The CDR3 sequence: CASSPPGELFF. CDR3 DNA sequence: TGTGCCAGCTCACCCCCCGGGGAGCTGTTTTTT.

The gene calls are TRBV20-1 and TRBJ1-1; 8 bases are shared with TRBD1. The CDR3 contains 11 residues. Germline V gene sequence: CDR1 DFQATT, CDR2 SNEGSKA (reference sequence). The DNA for the CDR3 is TGCAGAGGACAGGGTGGCACTGAAGCTTTCTTT. Residues: CRGQGGTEAFF.

The chain employs TRBV29-1 and TRBJ2-3; tentatively, D is TRBD2 (5 bases). Germline-derived CDR1 and CDR2 are SQVTM and ANQGSEA. This CDR3 is 13 amino acids long. Between the trimmed V and J ends, which lost 8 bases and 0 bases, there was a span of 12 bases. The CDR3 region has the DNA TGCAGCATGTTGAGGGTGAGCACAGATACGCAGTATTTT. Protein product: CSMLRVSTDTQYF.

V is TRBV27 and J is TRBJ1-3, with 7 nucleotides matching TRBD1. The CDR3 has 14 amino acids. V lost 3 bases, J lost 4 bases, and 3 bases stayed unmatched. The germline CDR1 and CDR2 sequences are MNHEY and SMNVEV (reference sequence). The DNA of the CDR3 is TGTGCCAGCAGTTTTCGACAGGGAGGAAACACCATATATTTT. Residues: CASSFRQGGNTIYF.

The count of this clone is one. V gene TRBV4-1 combines with J gene TRBJ1-1, with a possible D match to TRBD1 (5 bases). This CDR3 spans 15 amino acids. V was trimmed by 4 bases and J by 4 bases, leaving 16 bases between them. Germline V gene lookup returns CDR1 MGHRA and CDR2 YSYEKL. The CDR3: CASSPLGVRGTEAFF. CDR3 DNA: TGCGCCAGCAGCCCTCTAGGGGTGAGGGGCACTGAAGCTTTCTTT.